This entry lists 30 T cell receptor beta chains sequenced from one sample in a study of radiotherapy plus CTLA-4 blockade in lung cancer. The method was immunoSEQ multiplex PCR; TCRdb's version includes in-frame clones alone and lacks a portion of them. The sample has tens of thousands of clones, about 76% seen once. Sequencing was performed on peripheral blood, taken from a patient treated with radiotherapy plus ipilimumab. The source is a human donor with non-small cell lung cancer whose response to radiotherapy plus ipilimumab could not be evaluated.

The chain couples TRBV9 to TRBJ2-3; D possibly corresponds to TRBD2 (5 bases). CDR1 and CDR2 from the germline V gene are SGDLS and YYNGEE. Trimming removed 0 bases at V and 0 bases at J, with 14 bases between. The CDR3 runs to 17 residues. In DNA form, the CDR3 reads TGTGCCAGCAGCGTAGGGGGTGGGAGCAGGAGCACAGATACGCAGTATTTT. This translates into CASSVGGGSRSTDTQYF.

The rearrangement links TRBV7-2 to TRBJ1-6, with 9 bases matching TRBD1. The CDR3 is 16 amino acids. Germline lookup yields CDR1 SGHTA and CDR2 FQGNSA. Trimming at V came to 4 bases and at J to 3 bases, leaving 4 bases not matched to a gene. In DNA form, the CDR3 reads TGTGCCAGCAGCTCACAGGGGGCCGGCTATAATTCACCCCTCCACTTT. It codes for CASSSQGAGYNSPLHF.

The chain recombines TRBV28 with TRBJ1-5; maybe TRBD1 (6 bases). CDR1 is MDHEN, CDR2 SYDVKM, per germline. The CDR3 loop spans 20 amino acids. The V end was cut by 6 bases, the J end by 3 bases, with 30 bases between. CDR3 sequence: CASSRGAGTLGSWYNQPQHF. CDR3 bases: TGTGCCAGCAGCCGGGGAGCGGGGACATTGGGTTCTTGGTACAATCAGCCCCAGCATTTT. The variable domain in full, completed from reference TRBV28 and TRBJ1-5, reads DVKVTQSSRYLVKRTGEKVFLECVQDMDHENMFWYRQDPGLGLRLIYFSYDVKMKEKGDIPEGYSVSREKKERFSLILESASTNQTSMYLCASSRGAGTLGSWYNQPQHFGDGTRLSIL.

This chain uses TRBV7-2 with TRBJ1-1, with D perhaps TRBD1 (5 bases). Germline V gene sequence: CDR1 SGHTA, CDR2 FQGNSA. This CDR3 has 13 amino acids. V lost 5 bases and J lost 2, with 9 bases in between. CDR3 amino acids: CASSVGHNTEAFF. CDR3 DNA sequence: TGTGCCAGCAGCGTCGGACATAACACTGAAGCTTTCTTT.

The chain couples TRBV28 to TRBJ1-4; D call uncertain. Germline CDR1 and CDR2: MDHEN and SYDVKM. The CDR3 length is 13 residues. Trimming cost V 3 bases and J 14 bases, with 16 bases left between them. CDR3 sequence reads: CASSLESPGNLFF. The CDR3 bases are TGTGCCAGCAGTTTGGAATCGCCCGGGAATCTGTTTTTT.

This clone was seen a single time. This sequence joins TRBV5-1 and TRBJ2-7; 10 positions agree with TRBD1. Germline CDR1 reads SGHRS; CDR2 reads YFSETQ. The length of the CDR3 is 12 residues. The CDR3 protein is CGGGTGVHEQYF. The CDR3 nucleotides read TGCGGAGGGGGGACAGGGGTTCACGAGCAGTACTTC.

The chain links TRBV5-1 to TRBJ1-2, with 8 bases lining up with TRBD1. With V trimmed by 5 bases and J by 1 base, 4 bases remained unmatched. The germline gives CDR1 SGHRS, CDR2 YFSETQ. The CDR3 loop spans 14 amino acids. The CDR3 spells CASSTGQGNYGYTF. CDR3 nucleotide sequence: TGCGCCAGCAGTACTGGACAGGGTAACTATGGCTACACCTTC.

V gene TRBV6-5 combines with J gene TRBJ1-2, with D maybe TRBD1 (5 bases). Germline V gene data show CDR1 as MNHEY and CDR2 as SVGAGI. There are 13 residues in the CDR3. Trimming stripped 2 bases from V and 8 bases from J, with 12 bases between. The CDR3 DNA reads as TGTGCCAGCAGTTACCCCGGAGGGACCGGCTACACCTTC. Translated: CASSYPGGTGYTF.

The rearrangement uses TRBV10-2 and TRBJ1-2, with D unclear. The V gene's germline CDR1 is WSHSY and CDR2 SAAADI. The CDR3 is made up of 14 amino acids. V lost 0 bases to trimming and J lost 8 bases, with 13 bases between them. CDR3 sequence: CASSESWSAQGYTF. CDR3 nucleotide sequence: TGCGCCAGCAGTGAGTCGTGGTCAGCGCAGGGCTACACCTTC.

The rearrangement uses TRBV6-6 and TRBJ2-7; 9 bases are shared with TRBD1. The trim removed 6 bases at V and 5 bases at J, leaving 11 bases unmatched. The germline V gene encodes CDR1 MNHNY and CDR2 SVGAGI (reference sequence). The CDR3 sequence is 15 residues long. Here the CDR3 DNA reads TGTGCCAGCAGGAACACGGGACAGGGTTTCCACGAGCAGTACTTC. Protein: CASRNTGQGFHEQYF.

As DNA, the CDR3 is TGTGCCAGCAGGGAGTCGACAGAAGGGTTGCGATACACCTTC. As protein: CASRESTEGLRYTF. The chain has TRBV6-5 and TRBJ1-2; tentative D call: TRBD1 (5 bases). This CDR3 has 14 amino acids. In germline, CDR1 is MNHEY, CDR2 SVGAGI. The germline V and J ends were trimmed by 6 bases and 11 bases, with 22 bases remaining between them.

The genes are TRBV4-2 and TRBJ2-7, with 8 bases lining up with TRBD2. The trim removed 0 bases at V and 10 bases at J, leaving 8 bases unmatched. Germline values: CDR1 LGHNA, CDR2 YNFKEQ. This CDR3 is 14 amino acids long. CDR3: CASSQDRGGRGQYF. The CDR3 coding sequence is TGTGCCAGCAGCCAAGATCGGGGGGGGCGAGGTCAGTACTTC.

This clone was observed a handful of times. The V call is TRBV6-1, the J call TRBJ2-1; 12 positions agree with TRBD2. This CDR3 contains 16 residues. V gave up 2 bases and J gave up 5 bases; unmatched junction bases: 4. The V gene's germline CDR1 is MNHNS and CDR2 SASEGT. CDR3 DNA sequence: TGTGCCAGCAGTGAACTAGCGGGAGGGATCCACAATGAGCAGTTCTTC. Protein: CASSELAGGIHNEQFF.

The chain has TRBV5-1 and TRBJ2-5, with 8 bases aligning to TRBD2. The end of the DNA fits TRBJ2-7 better, so the J call may be wrong. Germline V gene data show CDR1 as SGHRS and CDR2 as YFSETQ. This CDR3 is 16 amino acids long. The CDR3 protein is CASSLGQAGALDEQYF. CDR3 nucleotides: TGCGCCAGCAGCTTGGGGCAAGCGGGGGCTTTAGACGAGCAGTACTTC.

V usage is TRBV7-8 and J usage is TRBJ2-7; D remains unclear. In germline, CDR1 is SGHVS, CDR2 FQNEAQ. This CDR3 spans 15 amino acids. The V and J ends lost 4 bases and 3 bases respectively, with 16 bases between them. Here the CDR3 reads CASSSRLLPNYEQYF. DNA for the CDR3: TGTGCCAGCAGCTCCCGACTGTTGCCGAACTACGAGCAGTACTTC.

This clone was seen only a few times. The chain employs TRBV10-3 and TRBJ2-7; TRBD1 matches at 7 bases. Trimming at V came to 3 bases and at J to 2 bases, leaving 7 bases not matched to a gene. Looked up from germline, CDR1 is ENHRY and CDR2 is SYGVKD. The CDR3 sequence is 15 residues long. The CDR3 DNA reads as TGTGCCATCAGTGAAGCTGGGACAGCCGCCTACGAGCAGTACTTC. It specifies CAISEAGTAAYEQYF.

The chain couples TRBV5-1 to TRBJ2-5; 8 bases fit TRBD2. Trimming removed 0 bases from V and 1 base from J; junction bases left unmatched: 5. This CDR3 region has 16 residues. Germline CDR1 reads SGHRS; CDR2 reads YFSETQ. This chain's CDR3 is CASSLVGGGFQETQYF. The CDR3 DNA sequence: TGCGCCAGCAGCTTGGTTGGCGGGGGGTTCCAAGAGACCCAGTACTTC.

CDR3 sequence reads: CASSLYQGGTEAFF. The CDR3, as DNA: TGCGCCAGCAGCTTGTACCAGGGGGGCACTGAAGCTTTCTTT. The chain couples TRBV5-1 to TRBJ1-1, with 7 bases aligning to TRBD1. J lost 4 bases, V lost 1 base, and 4 bases had no gene match. The length of the CDR3 is 14 residues. Looked up from germline, CDR1 is SGHRS and CDR2 is YFSETQ.

The rearrangement links TRBV28 to TRBJ2-3; 9 bases are shared with TRBD2. The CDR3 is 21 amino acids. Germline V CDR1 and CDR2: MDHEN, SYDVKM. Losses at the gene ends were 7 bases for V and 1 base for J; bases not matched to a gene: 24. CDR3 region: CASTSLWSIAGDNVRTDTQYF. As DNA, the CDR3 is TGTGCCAGCACCTCTCTATGGTCGATAGCGGGAGACAACGTTCGCACAGATACGCAGTATTTT.

This rearrangement joins TRBV6-6 to TRBJ2-3, with 11 bases identical to TRBD1. Germline CDR1 MNHNY, CDR2 SVGAGI (reference sequence). CDR3 length: 16 residues. J gave up 1 base and V 4 bases, and 4 bases lay outside the gene matches. The CDR3 loop reads CASSWTGGSGTDTQYF. CDR3 in DNA: TGTGCCAGCAGTTGGACAGGGGGCTCTGGCACAGATACGCAGTATTTT.

The gene calls are TRBV9 and TRBJ1-2, with TRBD1 matching over 7 bases. This CDR3 comprises 15 residues. In germline, CDR1 is SGDLS, CDR2 YYNGEE. V lost 5 bases to trimming and J lost 2 bases; unmatched junction nucleotides: 9. CDR3 sequence reads: CASSTTGTANYGYTF. In DNA, the CDR3 is TGTGCCAGCAGTACAACCGGGACAGCCAACTATGGCTACACCTTC.

This clone was picked up a small number of times. This chain links TRBV27 with TRBJ2-7; possible D gene TRBD2, 5 bases. Germline loops: CDR1 MNHEY, CDR2 SMNVEV (reference sequence). The V gene lost 3 bases and the J gene lost 0 bases, with 9 bases spanning the gap. The CDR3 runs to 14 residues. The CDR3 DNA reads TGTGCCAGCAGTTTTGCGGGTAGCTCCTACGAGCAGTACTTC. It specifies CASSFAGSSYEQYF.

The sample holds a few counts of this clone. The chain is built from TRBV21-1 and TRBJ2-7; TRBD1 was called by the table and not checked on the DNA. TRBV21-1 is termed a pseudogene. The CDR3 consists of 13 residues. The CDR3 DNA follows: TGTGCCAGCAGCACTGGGACAGGGGGAGAGCAGTACTTC. It specifies CASSTGTGGEQYF.

The chain employs TRBV16 and TRBJ2-1; 9 nucleotides match TRBD1. Germline V gene data show CDR1 as KGHSY and CDR2 as FQNENV. This CDR3 region has 16 residues. The V and J ends lost 3 bases and 1 base, in that order; junction bases with no gene match: 4. In DNA, the CDR3 is TGTGCCAGCAGCCATCCCGGACAGGGGTCCTACAATGAGCAGTTCTTC. Translating gives CASSHPGQGSYNEQFF.

This clone was seen a handful of times. The chain recombines TRBV7-8 with TRBJ2-2, with D possibly matching TRBD2 (6 bases). Trimming cost V 7 bases and J 5 bases, with 26 bases left between them. CDR3 size: 18 residues. Germline V gives CDR1 SGHVS, CDR2 FQNEAQ. CDR3 in amino acids: CASTSVRGTRGGTGELFF. DNA of the CDR3: TGTGCCAGCACCTCGGTGCGAGGGACTCGAGGTGGAACCGGGGAGCTGTTTTTT.

The V call is TRBV7-9, the J call TRBJ2-5, with 8 positions matching TRBD1. This CDR3 has 16 amino acids. Germline CDR1 reads SEHNR; CDR2 reads FQNEAQ (reference sequence). The trim removed 5 bases at V and 5 bases at J, leaving 13 bases unmatched. The DNA for the CDR3 is TGTGCCAGCAGCCAGGGGGCCGGGGACCCTGGGGAGACCCAGTACTTC. Its translation is CASSQGAGDPGETQYF. Drawing the rest from reference TRBV7-9 and TRBJ2-5, the complete variable domain is DTGVSQNPRHKITKRGQNVTFRCDPISEHNRLYWYRQTLGQGPEFLTYFQNEAQLEKSRLLSDRFSAERPKGSFSTLEIQRTEQGDSAMYLCASSQGAGDPGETQYFGPGTRLLVL.

The chain joins TRBV5-1 to TRBJ2-5; 9 bases are shared with TRBD2. The germline gives CDR1 SGHRS, CDR2 YFSETQ. With V trimmed by 3 bases and J by 3 bases, 3 bases remained unmatched. This CDR3 has 14 residues. The CDR3 region has the DNA TGCGCCAGCAGCTCCAGGACTAGCGAAGAGACCCAGTACTTC. This sequence encodes CASSSRTSEETQYF.

The chain couples TRBV7-9 to TRBJ2-3, with D possibly TRBD2 on 6 matching bases. The germline V gene has CDR1 SEHNR and CDR2 FQNEAQ (reference sequence). V dropped 2 bases and J dropped 4 bases, with 13 bases sitting between them. The CDR3 spans 15 residues. The CDR3 DNA sequence: TGTGCCAGCAGCTTACGTAGGCTAGCGTCAGATACGCAGTATTTT. Amino acid sequence: CASSLRRLASDTQYF.

V is TRBV4-1 and J is TRBJ1-6, with D possibly matching TRBD1 (6 bases). Per germline, CDR1 MGHRA and CDR2 YSYEKL. Trimming removed 6 bases from V and 9 bases from J, with 24 bases in between. CDR3 size: 17 residues. The CDR3 DNA is TGCGCCAGCAGACAAACCGGGACAACCTCCCTGGGTTCACCCCTCCACTTT. It codes for CASRQTGTTSLGSPLHF.

This rearrangement joins TRBV10-3 to TRBJ2-7, with 7 positions matching TRBD1. The junction had 8 bases not matched to a gene; V was cut back by 5 bases and J by 4 bases. The CDR3 contains 14 residues. The germline gives CDR1 ENHRY, CDR2 SYGVKD. The CDR3 DNA is TGTGCCATCAGTCCCGGGACAGTATTTTACGAGCAGTACTTC. The encoded protein is CAISPGTVFYEQYF.